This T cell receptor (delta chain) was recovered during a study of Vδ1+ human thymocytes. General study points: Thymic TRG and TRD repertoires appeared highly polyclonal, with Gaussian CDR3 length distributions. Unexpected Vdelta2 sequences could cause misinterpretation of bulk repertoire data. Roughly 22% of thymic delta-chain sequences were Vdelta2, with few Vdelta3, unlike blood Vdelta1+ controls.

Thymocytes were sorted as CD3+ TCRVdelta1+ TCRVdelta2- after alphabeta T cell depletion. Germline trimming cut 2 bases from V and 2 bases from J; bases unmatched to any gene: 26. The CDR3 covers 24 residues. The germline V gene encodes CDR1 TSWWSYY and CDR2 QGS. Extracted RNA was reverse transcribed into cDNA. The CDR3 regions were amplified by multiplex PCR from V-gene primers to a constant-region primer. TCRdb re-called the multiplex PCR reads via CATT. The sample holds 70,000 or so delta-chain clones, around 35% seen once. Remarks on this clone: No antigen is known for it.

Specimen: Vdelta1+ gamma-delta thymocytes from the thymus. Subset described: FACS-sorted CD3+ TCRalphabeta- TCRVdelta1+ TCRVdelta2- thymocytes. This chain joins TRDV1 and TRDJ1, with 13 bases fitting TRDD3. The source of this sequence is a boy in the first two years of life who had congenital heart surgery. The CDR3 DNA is TGTGCTCTTGGGGAATGGACCCTTTCCGTAGCCTGTACTGGGGGATACGCGTCAACCGATAAACTCATCTTT. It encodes CALGEWTLSVACTGGYASTDKLIF.